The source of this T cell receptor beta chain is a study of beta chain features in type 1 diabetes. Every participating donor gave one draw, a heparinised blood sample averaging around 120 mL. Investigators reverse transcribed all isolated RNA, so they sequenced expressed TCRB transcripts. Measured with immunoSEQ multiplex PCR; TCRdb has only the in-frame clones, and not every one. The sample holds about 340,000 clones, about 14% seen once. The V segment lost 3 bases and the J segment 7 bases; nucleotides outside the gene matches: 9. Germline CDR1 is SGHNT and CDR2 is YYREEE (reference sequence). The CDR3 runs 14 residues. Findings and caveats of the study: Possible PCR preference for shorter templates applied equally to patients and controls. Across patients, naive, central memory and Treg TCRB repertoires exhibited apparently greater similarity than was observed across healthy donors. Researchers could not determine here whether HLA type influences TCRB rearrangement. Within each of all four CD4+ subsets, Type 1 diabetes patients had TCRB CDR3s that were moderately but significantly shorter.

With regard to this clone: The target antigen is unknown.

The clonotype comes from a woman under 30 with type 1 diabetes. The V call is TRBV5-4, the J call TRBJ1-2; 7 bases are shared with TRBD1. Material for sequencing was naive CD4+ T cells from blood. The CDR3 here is CASSSPTGVGGYTF. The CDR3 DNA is TGTGCCAGCAGCTCCCCAACAGGGGTGGGTGGCTACACCTTC.